The subject of this entry is one T cell receptor (beta chain). Deletions cut 3 bases from V and 7 bases from J, with 10 bases between. Germline V CDR1 and CDR2: SGHKS, YYEKEE (reference sequence). This CDR3 comprises 12 residues. The sample originates from a study of graft-versus-host responses after intestinal transplantation. Study at large: Recipients had multivisceral, liver-intestinal, or isolated intestinal transplants. Notes on the study in general: Graft-donor T cell macrochimerism in patients accompanied high graft-versus-host to host-versus-graft clonal ratios in allografts. Some GvH clones were seen earlier in gut or blood, suggesting intestinal origin.

The authors combined some 200,000 CFSE-labeled responder cells with some 200,000 irradiated, violet-dye-labeled stimulator cells in plates. Both CD3+CD4+ and CD3+CD8+ responders that were proliferating and CFSE-low underwent sorting after the reaction. Data came from immunoSEQ multiplex PCR; TCRdb stores just in-frame clones and leaves some out. The sample includes 20,000 to 25,000 clones, less than 40% of them seen just once. V and J are TRBV5-5 and TRBJ1-2; maybe TRBD1 (6 bases). The TCR originated in a human patient who received an intestinal transplant. Sample: alloreactive CD8+ T cells from a mixed lymphocyte reaction culture, taken before intestinal transplant. The subset: CFSE-low proliferating T cells sorted from roughly six-day pre-transplant mixed lymphocyte reaction (GvH or HvG direction). CDR3 sequence: CASSYRVGGYTF. For the CDR3, the DNA is TGTGCCAGCAGCTACAGGGTTGGTGGCTACACCTTC.